This TCR beta chain was recovered during a study of patients and donors after allogeneic stem cell transplantation. In TCRdb, the RT-PCR reads were re-called with MiXCR into one record per CDR3 protein. The sample yields 150,000 to 250,000 distinct CDR3 sequences, 41% seen once. Germline V gene lookup returns CDR1 KGHDR and CDR2 SFDVKD. The germline V and J ends were trimmed by 7 bases and 3 bases, with 12 bases remaining between them. The CDR3 loop spans 14 amino acids. The receptor was derived from a human donor who was either an allogeneic HSCT recipient or a stem cell or donor lymphocyte infusion donor (not recorded which). It is not recorded whose cells these are; they may come from a transplant donor. The specimen sequenced was blood, either unsorted or a sorted T cell fraction (not recorded which). The chain employs TRBV24-1 and TRBJ2-1, with D perhaps being TRBD1 or TRBD2 (5 bases each). The CDR3 loop is CATSDGTNYNEQFF. The CDR3 coding sequence is TGTGCCACCAGCGACGGGACGAACTACAATGAGCAGTTCTTC.